A selection of T cell receptor beta chains follows, all from one sample in a study of Ad26.COV2.S vaccination and SARS-CoV-2 variants. Here immunoSEQ multiplex PCR was the method, and the copy in TCRdb shows in-frame clones only, minus some. The sample lists some 390,000 clones, approximately 89% occurring once. The sample here was peripheral blood, taken in a trial of Ad26.COV2.S vaccine versus placebo. These TCRs come from a person between 18 and 65 years old who received the Ad26.COV2.S COVID-19 vaccine or a placebo. Both conserved end residues are part of each CDR3. Fields, in order: V gene, J gene, clone size, D gene, CDR3 protein, CDR3 DNA. The D gene is left open where the match is weak. Expanded clones are given a class, and other clones once, few, many or no size at all.

v_gene: TRBV28; j_gene: TRBJ2-2; abundance: NA; d_gene: TRBD2; CDR3aa: CARNAGAADPRKNTGELFF; CDR3nt: TGTGCCAGGAACGCGGGAGCTGCAGACCCCAGAAAGAACACCGGGGAGCTGTTTTTT
v_gene: TRBV15; j_gene: TRBJ2-5; abundance: NA; d_gene: NA; CDR3aa: CATSRGLGGLGETQYF; CDR3nt: TGTGCCACCAGCAGGGGTCTGGGGGGGCTTGGAGAGACCCAGTACTTC
v_gene: TRBV5-1; j_gene: TRBJ1-2; abundance: NA; d_gene: NA; CDR3aa: CASSPPGPNYGYTF; CDR3nt: TGCGCCAGCAGCCCTCCGGGCCCTAACTATGGCTACACCTTC
v_gene: TRBV7-2; j_gene: TRBJ2-4; abundance: NA; d_gene: NA; CDR3aa: CASSLTPGRENIQYF; CDR3nt: TGTGCCAGCAGCTTAACGCCCGGGCGCGAAAACATTCAGTACTTC
v_gene: TRBV4-3; j_gene: TRBJ1-4; abundance: NA; d_gene: NA; CDR3aa: CASSLHRASNEKLFF; CDR3nt: TGCGCCAGCAGCCTTCACAGGGCGAGTAATGAAAAACTGTTTTTT
v_gene: TRBV5-5; j_gene: TRBJ1-5; abundance: NA; d_gene: NA; CDR3aa: CASSQSGDSNQPQHF; CDR3nt: TGTGCCAGCAGTCAGAGTGGGGATAGCAATCAGCCCCAGCATTTT
v_gene: TRBV15; j_gene: TRBJ2-7; abundance: NA; d_gene: TRBD2; CDR3aa: CATSRDRGRAHLEQYF; CDR3nt: TGTGCCACCAGCAGAGATCGGGGGAGGGCCCACCTCGAGCAGTACTTC
v_gene: TRBV4-2; j_gene: TRBJ2-7; abundance: NA; d_gene: TRBD1; CDR3aa: CASSQWRGQGTDEQYF; CDR3nt: TGTGCCAGCAGCCAATGGCGGGGACAGGGGACTGACGAGCAGTACTTC
v_gene: TRBV28; j_gene: TRBJ2-3; abundance: few; d_gene: NA; CDR3aa: CASSRAGTTEDTQYF; CDR3nt: TGTGCCAGCAGTCGAGCCGGGACGACCGAGGATACGCAGTATTTT
v_gene: TRBV11-3; j_gene: TRBJ2-1; abundance: NA; d_gene: NA; CDR3aa: CASSGLYNEQFF; CDR3nt: TGTGCCAGCAGCGGACTCTACAATGAGCAGTTCTTC
v_gene: TRBV27; j_gene: TRBJ2-2; abundance: NA; d_gene: TRBD2; CDR3aa: CASSLRLAGTGELFF; CDR3nt: TGTGCCAGCAGTTTGAGACTAGCGGGAACCGGGGAGCTGTTTTTT
v_gene: TRBV10-3; j_gene: TRBJ1-1; abundance: NA; d_gene: NA; CDR3aa: CASRTENMNTEAFF; CDR3nt: TGTGCCTCCCGGACTGAGAACATGAACACTGAAGCTTTCTTT
v_gene: TRBV4-2; j_gene: TRBJ2-1; abundance: NA; d_gene: TRBD2; CDR3aa: CASSQDPSGGLAGRNEQFF; CDR3nt: TGTGCCAGCAGCCAAGATCCTTCAGGGGGACTAGCGGGAAGGAATGAGCAGTTCTTC
v_gene: TRBV6-5; j_gene: TRBJ2-5; abundance: NA; d_gene: NA; CDR3aa: CASSYSWASGQTQYF; CDR3nt: TGTGCCAGCAGTTACTCGTGGGCTAGTGGGCAGACCCAGTACTTC
v_gene: TRBV20-1; j_gene: TRBJ1-2; abundance: NA; d_gene: NA; CDR3aa: CSASGTGYGYTF; CDR3nt: TGCAGTGCTAGTGGCACGGGATATGGCTACACCTTC
v_gene: TRBV19; j_gene: TRBJ2-4; abundance: NA; d_gene: TRBD1; CDR3aa: CASSMRDRGRGNIQYF; CDR3nt: TGTGCCAGTAGTATGAGGGACAGGGGGCGAGGGAACATTCAGTACTTC
v_gene: TRBV7-6; j_gene: TRBJ1-1; abundance: NA; d_gene: NA; CDR3aa: CASSLVPTNTEAFF; CDR3nt: TGTGCCAGCAGCTTAGTGCCTACGAACACTGAAGCTTTCTTT
v_gene: TRBV5-1; j_gene: TRBJ2-3; abundance: NA; d_gene: TRBD1; CDR3aa: CASSLEGGKDTQYF; CDR3nt: TGCGCCAGCAGCTTGGAAGGGGGCAAGGATACGCAGTATTTT
v_gene: TRBV12-3/TRBV12-4; j_gene: TRBJ1-2; abundance: NA; d_gene: NA; CDR3aa: CASKLGYGYTF; CDR3nt: TGTGCCAGTAAACTGGGCTATGGCTACACCTTC
v_gene: TRBV18; j_gene: TRBJ2-7; abundance: NA; d_gene: NA; CDR3aa: CASSPGGRAHEQYF; CDR3nt: TGTGCCAGCTCACCCGGCGGCAGGGCCCACGAGCAGTACTTC
v_gene: TRBV5-6; j_gene: TRBJ2-5; abundance: NA; d_gene: NA; CDR3aa: CASSLTGWTGVLETQYF; CDR3nt: TGTGCCAGCAGCCTGACTGGTTGGACGGGAGTGTTGGAGACCCAGTACTTC
v_gene: TRBV6-4; j_gene: TRBJ1-5; abundance: few; d_gene: NA; CDR3aa: CATPGQDSNQPQHF; CDR3nt: TGTGCCACCCCTGGGCAGGATAGCAATCAGCCCCAGCATTTT
v_gene: TRBV3-1/TRBV3-2; j_gene: TRBJ2-5; abundance: NA; d_gene: TRBD1; CDR3aa: CASSQDSQGQETQYF; CDR3nt: TGTGCCAGCAGCCAAGACTCACAGGGGCAAGAGACCCAGTACTTC
v_gene: TRBV7-2; j_gene: TRBJ2-7; abundance: NA; d_gene: NA; CDR3aa: CASSSYREPYEQYF; CDR3nt: TGTGCCAGCAGCTCGTACCGGGAGCCCTACGAGCAGTACTTC
v_gene: TRBV5-1; j_gene: TRBJ1-2; abundance: NA; d_gene: TRBD1; CDR3aa: CASSLEPNRDSQRGYTF; CDR3nt: TGCGCCAGCAGCTTGGAACCCAACCGGGACAGCCAGAGAGGCTACACCTTC
v_gene: TRBV2; j_gene: TRBJ2-5; abundance: NA; d_gene: TRBD2; CDR3aa: CASSGPSGSGETQYF; CDR3nt: TGTGCCAGCAGTGGTCCTAGCGGGAGCGGAGAGACCCAGTACTTC